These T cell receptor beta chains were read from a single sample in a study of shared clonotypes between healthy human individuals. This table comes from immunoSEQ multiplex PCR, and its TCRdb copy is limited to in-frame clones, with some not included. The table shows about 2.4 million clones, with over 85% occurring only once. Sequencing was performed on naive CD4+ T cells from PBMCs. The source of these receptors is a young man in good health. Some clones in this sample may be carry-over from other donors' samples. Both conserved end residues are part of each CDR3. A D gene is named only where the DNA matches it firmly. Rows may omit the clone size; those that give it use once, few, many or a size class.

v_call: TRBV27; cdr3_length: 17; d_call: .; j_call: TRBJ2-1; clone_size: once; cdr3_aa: CASSIPGGTSSYNEQFF; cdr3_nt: TGTGCCAGCAGCATTCCCGGAGGGACCAGCTCCTACAATGAGCAGTTCTTC
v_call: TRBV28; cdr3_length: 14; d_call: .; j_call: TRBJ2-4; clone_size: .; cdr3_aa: CASSVPIAKNIQYF; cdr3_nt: TGTGCCAGCAGTGTCCCTATAGCCAAAAACATTCAGTACTTC
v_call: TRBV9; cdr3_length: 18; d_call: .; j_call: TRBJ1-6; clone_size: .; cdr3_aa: CASSVGGAHRSYNSPLHF; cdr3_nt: TGTGCCAGCAGCGTAGGTGGAGCCCATCGCTCCTATAATTCACCCCTCCACTTT
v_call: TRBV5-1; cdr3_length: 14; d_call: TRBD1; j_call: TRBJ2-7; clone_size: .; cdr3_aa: CASSAGQGIYEQYF; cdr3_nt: TGCGCCAGCAGCGCGGGACAGGGGATCTACGAGCAGTACTTC
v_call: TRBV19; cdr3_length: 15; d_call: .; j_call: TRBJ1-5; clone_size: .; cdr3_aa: CASSDSSGQNQPQHF; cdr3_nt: TGTGCCAGTAGCGATAGTTCAGGGCAAAATCAGCCCCAGCATTTT
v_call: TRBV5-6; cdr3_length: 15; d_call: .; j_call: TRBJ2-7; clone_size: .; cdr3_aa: CASSIDRLGSYEQYF; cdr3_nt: TGTGCCAGCAGCATCGACAGACTGGGCTCCTACGAGCAGTACTTC
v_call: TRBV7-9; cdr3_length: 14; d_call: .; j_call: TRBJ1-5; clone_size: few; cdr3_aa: CASSIWDTNQPQHF; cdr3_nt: TGTGCCAGCAGCATCTGGGACACGAATCAGCCCCAGCATTTT
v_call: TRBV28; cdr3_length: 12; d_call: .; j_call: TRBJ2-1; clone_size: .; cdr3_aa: CASSLSHNEQFF; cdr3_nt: TGTGCCAGCAGTTTGTCACACAATGAGCAGTTCTTC
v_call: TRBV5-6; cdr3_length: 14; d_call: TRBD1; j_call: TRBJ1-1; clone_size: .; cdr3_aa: CASSLQGAGVGAFF; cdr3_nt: TGTGCCAGCAGCTTACAGGGGGCTGGAGTCGGAGCTTTCTTT
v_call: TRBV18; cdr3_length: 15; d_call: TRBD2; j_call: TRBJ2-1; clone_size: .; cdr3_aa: CASSSLAGGGNEQFF; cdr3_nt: TGTGCCAGCTCATCACTAGCGGGAGGTGGCAATGAGCAGTTCTTC
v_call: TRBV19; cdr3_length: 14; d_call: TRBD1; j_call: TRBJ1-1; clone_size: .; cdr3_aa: CASSIQGADTEAFF; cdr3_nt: TGTGCCAGTAGTATCCAGGGGGCAGACACTGAAGCTTTCTTT
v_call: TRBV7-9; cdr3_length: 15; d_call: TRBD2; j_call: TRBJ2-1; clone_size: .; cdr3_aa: CASSTGLAFYNEQFF; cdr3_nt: TGTGCCAGCAGCACGGGACTAGCGTTCTACAATGAGCAGTTCTTC
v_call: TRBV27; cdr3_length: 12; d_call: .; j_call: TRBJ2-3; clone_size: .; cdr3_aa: CASSLGGDTQYF; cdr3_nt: TGTGCCAGCAGTTTAGGAGGGGATACGCAGTATTTT
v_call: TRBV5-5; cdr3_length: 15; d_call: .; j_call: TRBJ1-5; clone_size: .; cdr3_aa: CASSSLAGSNQPQHF; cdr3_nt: TGTGCCAGCAGCTCGTTAGCTGGTAGCAATCAGCCCCAGCATTTT
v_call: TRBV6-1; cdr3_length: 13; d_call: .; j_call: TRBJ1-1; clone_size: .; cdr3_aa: CASSLDLNTEAFF; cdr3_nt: TGTGCCAGCAGCCTCGACCTTAACACTGAAGCTTTCTTT
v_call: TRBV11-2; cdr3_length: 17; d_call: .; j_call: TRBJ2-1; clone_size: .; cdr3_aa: CASSLDLARGSYNEQFF; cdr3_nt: TGTGCCAGCAGCTTAGATCTGGCCCGGGGTTCCTACAATGAGCAGTTCTTC
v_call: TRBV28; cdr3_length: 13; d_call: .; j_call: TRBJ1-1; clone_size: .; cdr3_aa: CASSTPGNTEAFF; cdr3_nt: TGTGCCAGCTCCACCCCGGGGAACACTGAAGCTTTCTTT
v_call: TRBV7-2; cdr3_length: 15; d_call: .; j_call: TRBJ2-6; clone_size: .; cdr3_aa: CASSLWGSGANVLTF; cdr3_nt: TGTGCCAGCAGCTTATGGGGGTCCGGGGCCAACGTCCTGACTTTC
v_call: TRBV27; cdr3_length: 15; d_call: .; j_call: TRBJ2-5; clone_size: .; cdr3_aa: CASSPRTQGEETQYF; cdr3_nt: TGTGCCAGCAGTCCGAGAACCCAGGGTGAAGAGACCCAGTACTTC
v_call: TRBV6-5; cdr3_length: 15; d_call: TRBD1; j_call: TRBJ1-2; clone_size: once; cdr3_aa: CASRPPGQGADGYTF; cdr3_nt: TGTGCCAGCAGACCCCCTGGACAGGGGGCGGATGGCTACACCTTC
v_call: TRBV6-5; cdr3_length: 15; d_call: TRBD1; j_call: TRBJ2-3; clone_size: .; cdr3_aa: CASRVGQGVTDTQYF; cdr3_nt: TGTGCCAGCAGGGTGGGACAGGGCGTCACAGATACGCAGTATTTT
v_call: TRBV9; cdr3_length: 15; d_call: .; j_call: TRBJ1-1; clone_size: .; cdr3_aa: CASSVALQLNTEAFF; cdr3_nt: TGTGCCAGCAGCGTAGCTCTGCAGTTGAACACTGAAGCTTTCTTT
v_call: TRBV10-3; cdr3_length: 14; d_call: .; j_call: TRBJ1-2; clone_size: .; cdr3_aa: CAISESAGNYGYTF; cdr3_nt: TGTGCCATCAGTGAGTCGGCCGGAAACTATGGCTACACCTTC
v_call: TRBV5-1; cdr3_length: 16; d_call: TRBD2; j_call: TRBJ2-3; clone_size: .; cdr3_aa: CASGDGLAGETDTQYF; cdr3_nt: TGCGCCAGCGGTGATGGGCTAGCGGGAGAGACAGATACGCAGTATTTT
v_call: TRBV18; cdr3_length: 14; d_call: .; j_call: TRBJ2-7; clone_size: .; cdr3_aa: CASSPDGGYYEQYF; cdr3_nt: TGTGCCAGCTCGCCCGATGGGGGTTACTACGAGCAGTACTTC
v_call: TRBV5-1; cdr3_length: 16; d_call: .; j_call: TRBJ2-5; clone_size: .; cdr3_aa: CASRRRPGTEQETQYF; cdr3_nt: TGCGCCAGCAGACGGAGGCCCGGGACGGAGCAAGAGACCCAGTACTTC
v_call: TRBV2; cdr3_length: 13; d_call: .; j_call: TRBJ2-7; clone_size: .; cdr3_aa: CASSVTGFSEQYF; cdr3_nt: TGTGCCAGCAGCGTCACAGGGTTCAGCGAGCAGTACTTC
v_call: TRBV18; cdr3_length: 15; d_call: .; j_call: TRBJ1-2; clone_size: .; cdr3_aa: CASSPGVASFDGYTF; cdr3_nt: TGTGCCAGCTCACCGGGGGTCGCGAGTTTTGACGGCTACACCTTC
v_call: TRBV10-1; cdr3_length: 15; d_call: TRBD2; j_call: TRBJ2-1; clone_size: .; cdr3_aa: CASSEASGRDNEQFF; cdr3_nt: TGCGCCAGCAGTGAGGCTAGCGGGAGGGACAATGAGCAGTTCTTC
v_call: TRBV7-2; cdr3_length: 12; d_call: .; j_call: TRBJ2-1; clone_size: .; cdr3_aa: CASSFLRNEQFF; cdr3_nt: TGTGCCAGCAGCTTTTTACGCAATGAGCAGTTCTTC
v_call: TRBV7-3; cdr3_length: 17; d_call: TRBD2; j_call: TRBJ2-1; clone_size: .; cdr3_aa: CASSPRPAGEVYNEQFF; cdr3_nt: TGTGCCAGCAGCCCTCGTCCAGCGGGAGAGGTGTACAATGAGCAGTTCTTC
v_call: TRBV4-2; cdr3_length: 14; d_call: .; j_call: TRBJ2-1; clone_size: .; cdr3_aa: CASSQVPPGNEQFF; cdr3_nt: TGTGCCAGCAGCCAAGTGCCTCCGGGCAATGAGCAGTTCTTC
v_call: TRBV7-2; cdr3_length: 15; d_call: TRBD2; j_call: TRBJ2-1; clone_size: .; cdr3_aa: CASSPPSGRGNEQFF; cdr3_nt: TGTGCCAGCAGCCCCCCGAGCGGGAGGGGTAATGAGCAGTTCTTC
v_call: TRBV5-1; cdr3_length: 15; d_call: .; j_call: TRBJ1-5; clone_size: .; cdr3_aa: CASSLAGTSNQPQHF; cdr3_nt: TGCGCCAGCAGCTTGGCCGGGACCAGCAATCAGCCCCAGCATTTT
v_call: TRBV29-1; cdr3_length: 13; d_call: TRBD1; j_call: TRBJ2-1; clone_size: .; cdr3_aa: CSVDRSSYNEQFF; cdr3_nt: TGCAGCGTGGACAGGAGCTCCTACAATGAGCAGTTCTTC
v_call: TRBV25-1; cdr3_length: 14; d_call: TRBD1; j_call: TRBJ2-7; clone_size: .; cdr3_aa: CASSEGQGFHEQYF; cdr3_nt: TGTGCCAGCAGTGAGGGACAGGGGTTCCACGAGCAGTACTTC
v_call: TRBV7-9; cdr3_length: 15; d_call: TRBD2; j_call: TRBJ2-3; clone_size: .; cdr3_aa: CASSQGLVSTDTQYF; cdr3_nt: TGTGCCAGCAGCCAAGGACTAGTGAGCACAGATACGCAGTATTTT
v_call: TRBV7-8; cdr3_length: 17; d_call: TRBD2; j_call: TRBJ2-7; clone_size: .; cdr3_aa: CASSRRGGSGSSYEQYF; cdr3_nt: TGTGCCAGCAGCCGGCGCGGGGGTAGCGGGAGTTCCTACGAGCAGTACTTC
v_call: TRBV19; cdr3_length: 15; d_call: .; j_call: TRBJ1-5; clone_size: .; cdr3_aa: CASWAGELSNQPQHF; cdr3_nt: TGTGCCAGCTGGGCCGGAGAACTTAGCAATCAGCCCCAGCATTTT
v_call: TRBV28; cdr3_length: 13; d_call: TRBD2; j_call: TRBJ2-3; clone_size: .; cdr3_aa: CAGGGRYTDTQYF; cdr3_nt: TGTGCCGGGGGAGGGAGGTATACAGATACGCAGTATTTT
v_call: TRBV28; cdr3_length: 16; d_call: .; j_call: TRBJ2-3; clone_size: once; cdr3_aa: CASSPPWGLALSTQYF; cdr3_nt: TGTGCCAGCAGCCCGCCGTGGGGCCTTGCCCTTTCTACGCAGTATTTT
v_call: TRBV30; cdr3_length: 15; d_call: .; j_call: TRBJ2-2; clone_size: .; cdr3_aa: CAWSVMGLNTGELFF; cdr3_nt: TGTGCCTGGAGTGTTATGGGGCTGAACACCGGGGAGCTGTTTTTT
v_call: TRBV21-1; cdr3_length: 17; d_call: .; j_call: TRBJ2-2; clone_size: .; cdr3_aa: CASSSSYGTGDTGELFF; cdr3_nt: TGTGCCAGCAGCTCCTCTTACGGGACAGGGGACACCGGGGAGCTGTTTTTT
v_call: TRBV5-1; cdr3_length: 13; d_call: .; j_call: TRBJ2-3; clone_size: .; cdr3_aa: CASSPGSGDTQYF; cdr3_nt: TGCGCCAGCAGCCCCGGGAGTGGAGATACGCAGTATTTT
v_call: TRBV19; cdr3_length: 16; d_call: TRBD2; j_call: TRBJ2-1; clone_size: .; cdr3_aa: CASSTPGLAGVNEQFF; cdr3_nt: TGTGCCAGTAGTACCCCGGGACTAGCGGGAGTGAATGAGCAGTTCTTC
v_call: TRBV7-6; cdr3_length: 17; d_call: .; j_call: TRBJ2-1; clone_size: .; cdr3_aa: CASSSSPAGTYYNEQFF; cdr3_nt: TGTGCCAGCAGCTCCTCTCCTGCCGGGACTTACTACAATGAGCAGTTCTTC
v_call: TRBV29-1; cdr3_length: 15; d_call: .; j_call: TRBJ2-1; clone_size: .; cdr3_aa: CSVEEGWGDGFEQFF; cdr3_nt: TGCAGCGTTGAAGAGGGTTGGGGGGACGGGTTTGAGCAGTTCTTC
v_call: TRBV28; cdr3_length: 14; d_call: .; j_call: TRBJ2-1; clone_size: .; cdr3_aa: CASSPPSAYNEQFF; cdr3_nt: TGTGCCAGCAGTCCTCCTAGCGCCTACAATGAGCAGTTCTTC
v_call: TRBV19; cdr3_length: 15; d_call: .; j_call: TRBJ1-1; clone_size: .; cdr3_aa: CASSMVPGGEAEAFF; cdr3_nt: TGTGCCAGTAGTATGGTGCCGGGGGGCGAGGCTGAAGCTTTCTTT